Below are 12 T cell receptor beta chains sequenced from a single sample in a study of yellow fever vaccine responses in identical twins. From the RT-PCR reads, TCRdb called clonotypes with MiXCR, one entry per CDR3 protein. The sample contains some 4,500 distinct CDR3 sequences, around 92% of which appear only once. The material was T cells from blood (PBMCs), unsorted or a sorted subset (not recorded which), obtained before or after yellow fever vaccination (not recorded which). These receptors were obtained from a woman under 30 who received the yellow fever vaccine.

CDR3 DNA: TGTGCCAGCAGCTTGGGGTCGTGGCAGGGGGCAGGTGGCTACACCTTC. The encoded protein is CASSLGSWQGAGGYTF. The genes are TRBV5-5 and TRBJ1-2, with TRBD1 identical over 8 bases. Germline V gene data show CDR1 as SGHKS and CDR2 as YYEKEE (reference sequence). The CDR3 has 16 amino acids. V lost 0 bases, J lost 7 bases, and 11 bases stayed unmatched. Full variable domain (missing parts from reference TRBV5-5 and TRBJ1-2): DAGVTQSPTHLIKTRGQQVTLRCSPISGHKSVSWYQQVLGQGPQFIFQYYEKEERGRGNFPDRFSARQFPNYSSELNVNALLLGDSALYLCASSLGSWQGAGGYTFGSGTRLTVV.

This clonotype has a single count. The chain has TRBV18 and TRBJ2-7, with D possibly TRBD1 on 6 matching bases. V was pared by 3 bases and J by 3 bases, with 18 bases between. The CDR3 runs 16 residues. Germline loops: CDR1 KGHSH, CDR2 LQKENI. CDR3 sequence (DNA): TGTGCCAGCTCACCTAAGACAGGCGAAGACTACTACGAGCAGTACTTC. It specifies CASSPKTGEDYYEQYF. Variable domain in full (rest from reference TRBV18 and TRBJ2-7): NAGVMQNPRHLVRRRGQEARLRCSPMKGHSHVYWYRQLPEEGLKFMVYLQKENIIDESGMPKERFSAEFPKEGPSILRIQQVVRGDSAAYFCASSPKTGEDYYEQYFGPGTRLTVT.

The chain combines TRBV6-1 with TRBJ2-1; possible D gene TRBD2, 6 bases. The CDR3 totals 13 residues. CDR1 and CDR2 from the germline V gene are MNHNS and SASEGT. Trimming shortened V by 6 bases and J by 4 bases, and 10 bases separated the two germline ends. CDR3 region: CASRRLVYNEQFF. CDR3 DNA: TGTGCCAGCAGACGACTAGTTTACAATGAGCAGTTCTTC.

CDR3 DNA sequence: TGTGCCATCAGTGAGAGCGCTAACTATGGCTACACCTTC. Protein sequence: CAISESANYGYTF. The rearrangement links TRBV10-3 to TRBJ1-2; D not resolved. V was clipped by 2 bases and J by 0 bases, with 4 bases between them. Germline lookup yields CDR1 ENHRY and CDR2 SYGVKD. The CDR3 has 13 residues.

The rearrangement joins TRBV19 to TRBJ2-5; 9 nucleotides match TRBD1. The CDR3 length is 15 residues. V gave up 5 bases and J gave up 4 bases; unmatched junction bases: 8. The V gene's germline CDR1 is LNHDA and CDR2 SQIVND (reference sequence). The CDR3 region is CASSLTTGGVETQYF. CDR3 sequence (DNA): TGTGCCAGTAGTCTCACCACAGGGGGCGTAGAGACCCAGTACTTC.

The chain is built from TRBV29-1 and TRBJ2-2; D possibly uses TRBD1 or TRBD2 (5 bases each). V was clipped by 4 bases and J by 2 bases, with 11 bases between them. The CDR3 extends over 14 amino acids. The germline V gene has CDR1 SQVTM and CDR2 ANQGSEA. The CDR3 sequence: CSVVSGTNTGELFF. The CDR3 DNA follows: TGCAGCGTTGTCTCCGGGACCAACACCGGGGAGCTGTTTTTT.

This clonotype has only a few counts. The rearrangement uses TRBV4-3 and TRBJ2-1, with 9 bases that match TRBD2. The J segment lost 7 bases and the V segment lost 0 bases, leaving 7 bases of the junction unmatched. CDR1 LGHNA and CDR2 YSLEER come from the germline V gene. The CDR3 is 16 amino acids. In nucleotides, the CDR3 is TGCGCCAGCAGCCAAGAGGCGGGGGGGAGGGGAAATGAGCAGTTCTTC. Its protein product is CASSQEAGGRGNEQFF.

The chain combines TRBV9 with TRBJ1-6; D gene unclear. The CDR3 extends over 14 amino acids. The V gene's germline CDR1 is SGDLS and CDR2 YYNGEE. V lost 4 bases and J 6 bases, leaving 11 bases between the germline ends. The CDR3 is CASSSWGPNSPLHF. The CDR3 DNA sequence: TGTGCCAGCAGCTCGTGGGGTCCTAATTCACCCCTCCACTTT.

This chain joins TRBV11-1 and TRBJ2-7; either TRBD1 or TRBD2 may fit D (5 bases each). The V and J ends lost 3 bases and 4 bases respectively, with 10 bases between them. CDR1 and CDR2 (germline): SGHAT, FQDESV (reference sequence). This CDR3 is 13 amino acids long. The CDR3 coding sequence is TGTGCCAGCAGCTTCGGGGCGGTGTACGAGCAGTACTTC. Its translation is CASSFGAVYEQYF.

V gene TRBV10-1 combines with J gene TRBJ2-2, with D possibly matching TRBD2 (5 bases). The length of the CDR3 is 12 residues. Trimming took 7 bases from V and 5 from J, leaving 8 bases between them. Germline CDR1 is WNHNN and CDR2 is SYGVQD (reference sequence). Written as DNA, the CDR3 is TGCGCCAGCATGACTACTACCGGGGAGCTGTTTTTT. It translates to CASMTTTGELFF.

The chain joins TRBV10-3 to TRBJ1-5; TRBD1 is a possible D gene (6 bases). Germline CDR1 is ENHRY and CDR2 is SYGVKD. This CDR3 has 14 amino acids. Trimming cost V 2 bases and J 2 bases, with 7 bases left between them. In nucleotides, the CDR3 is TGTGCCATCAGTGAGGCAGGGGGCAATCAGCCCCAGCATTTT. Amino acid sequence: CAISEAGGNQPQHF.

V is TRBV7-2 and J is TRBJ2-7; D is undetermined. The length of the CDR3 is 13 residues. With 4 bases removed from V and 4 bases from J, the gap between germline ends came to 11 bases. CDR1 is SGHTA and CDR2 is FQGNSA in the germline V gene. The CDR3 coding sequence is TGTGCCAGCAGCTCGGCTACTTATTACGAGCAGTACTTC. Translated, it gives CASSSATYYEQYF. The full variable domain, rest sourced from reference TRBV7-2 and TRBJ2-7, is GAGVSQSPSNKVTEKGKDVELRCDPISGHTALYWYRQSLGQGLEFLIYFQGNSAPDKSGLPSDRFSAERTGGSVSTLTIQRTQQEDSAVYLCASSSATYYEQYFGPGTRLTVT.